The T cell receptor beta chain described here comes from a study of cytomegalovirus exposure and HLA in healthy donors. Across the whole study: Sequencing of roughly 180 million T cells in an earlier analysis found 95 million to 120 million unique TCR beta sequences. The study's early data release held some 85 million unique TCRs from HLA-typed donors.

Whole-study findings and limits: The investigators catalogued 150 to 200 TCR beta chains as cytomegalovirus-associated. A later analysis by the authors found several of the most significant clusters apparently linked to common viral pathogens.

A multiplex PCR was run with 60 Vbeta primers and 13 Jbeta primers. Sequencing used immunoSEQ multiplex PCR; TCRdb keeps in-frame clones, though not all of them. The table records around 120,000 clones, more than 80% of them present only once. To note about this clone: The antigen is unknown.

Trimming took 3 bases from V and 0 from J, leaving 12 bases between them. The CDR3 consists of 17 residues. Germline lookup yields CDR1 SGHVS and CDR2 FQNEAQ. The sequence was obtained from a man aged 25-40 years in good health and CMV-seronegative. The sequencing input was PBMCs. The rearrangement uses TRBV7-8 and TRBJ2-6; D is perhaps TRBD2 (5 bases). The CDR3 loop reads CASSFEGFSSGANVLTF. The CDR3 bases are TGTGCCAGCAGCTTTGAGGGATTCAGCTCTGGGGCCAACGTCCTGACTTTC.